This TCR beta chain was captured in a study of T cell changes during pregnancy in multiple sclerosis. Some clones are missing from TCRdb's copy, which holds only in-frame ones; the method was immunoSEQ multiplex PCR. The sample consists of about 51,000 clones, 94% of them appearing once. The sample holds one count of this clone. This CDR3 is built from 15 residues. Germline assignment: CDR1 LNHDA and CDR2 SQIVND (reference sequence). The V gene end was trimmed by 3 bases and the J gene end by 5 bases; junction bases not matched to a gene: 6. This specimen was CD4+ T cells from peripheral blood mononuclear cells, taken in the second trimester of pregnancy. The receptor comes from a female donor with multiple sclerosis, enrolled in a pregnancy study. The chain combines TRBV19 with TRBJ2-5; 10 nucleotides agree with TRBD1. CDR3 nucleotides: TGTGCCAGTAGTATGCCGACAGGGGGCTCGGAGACCCAGTACTTC. Amino acid sequence: CASSMPTGGSETQYF.